This T cell receptor (beta chain) was captured by sequencing in a study of ipilimumab plus nivolumab after autologous stem cell transplantation. The CDR3 runs 17 residues. V was pared by 5 bases and J by 2 bases, with 20 bases between. CDR1 and CDR2 (germline): MNHEY, SMNVEV (reference sequence). The repertoire was sequenced with immunoSEQ multiplex PCR; TCRdb's copy has only in-frame clones and lacks some. The table lists fewer than 20,000 clones, 80% to 85% of them singletons, with under 25% in the top ten. This clonotype was obtained from a male donor with diffuse large B-cell lymphoma. Source: PBMCs, taken in a trial of ipilimumab plus nivolumab as post-transplant consolidation. J is TRBJ2-3 and V is TRBV27, with D possibly TRBD2 on 7 matching bases. The CDR3 region has the DNA TGTGCCAGCAGTCCCCAGAAGGGGGGGCCGATCACAGATACGCAGTATTTT. Residues: CASSPQKGGPITDTQYF.